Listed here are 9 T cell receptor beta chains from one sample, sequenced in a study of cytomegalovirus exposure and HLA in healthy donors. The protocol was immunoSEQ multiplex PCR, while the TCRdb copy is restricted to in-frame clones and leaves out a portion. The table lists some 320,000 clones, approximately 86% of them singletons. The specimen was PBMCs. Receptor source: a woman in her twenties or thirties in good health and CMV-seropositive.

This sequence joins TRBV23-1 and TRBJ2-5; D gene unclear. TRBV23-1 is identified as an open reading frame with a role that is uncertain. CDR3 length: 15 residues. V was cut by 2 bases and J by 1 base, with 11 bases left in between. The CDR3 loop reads CASSQVEDPQETQYF. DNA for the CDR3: TGCGCCAGCAGTCAAGTTGAAGACCCCCAAGAGACCCAGTACTTC.

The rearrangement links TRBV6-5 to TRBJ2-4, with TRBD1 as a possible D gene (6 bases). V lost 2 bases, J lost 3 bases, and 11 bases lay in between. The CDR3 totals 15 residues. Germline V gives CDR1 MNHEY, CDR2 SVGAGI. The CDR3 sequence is CASSYRGGVKNIQYF. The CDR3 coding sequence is TGTGCCAGCAGTTACCGAGGGGGAGTCAAAAACATTCAGTACTTC.

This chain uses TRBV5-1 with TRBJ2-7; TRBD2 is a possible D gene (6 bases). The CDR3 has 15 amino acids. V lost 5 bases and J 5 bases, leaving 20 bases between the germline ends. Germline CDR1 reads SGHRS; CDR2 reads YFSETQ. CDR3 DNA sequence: TGCGCCAGCAGGCCCTGGACTACGGGGCTCCACGAGCAGTACTTC. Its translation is CASRPWTTGLHEQYF.

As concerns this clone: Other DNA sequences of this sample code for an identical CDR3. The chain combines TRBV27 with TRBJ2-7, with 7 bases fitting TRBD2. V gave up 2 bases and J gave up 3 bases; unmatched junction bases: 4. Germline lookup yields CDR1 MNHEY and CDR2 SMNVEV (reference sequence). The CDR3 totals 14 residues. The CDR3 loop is CASSLVAGVYEQYF. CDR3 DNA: TGTGCCAGCAGTTTAGTCGCGGGGGTCTACGAGCAGTACTTC.

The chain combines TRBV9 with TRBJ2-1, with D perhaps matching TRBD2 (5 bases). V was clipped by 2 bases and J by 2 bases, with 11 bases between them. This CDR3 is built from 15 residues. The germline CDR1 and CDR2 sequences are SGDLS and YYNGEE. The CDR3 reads CASSVSSGAYNEQFF. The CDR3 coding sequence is TGTGCCAGCAGCGTCAGTTCCGGGGCCTACAATGAGCAGTTCTTC.

The CDR3 nucleotides are TGCGCCAGCAGCCAAGATGGGACAGGGGGGTTGGAGCAGTACTTC. It encodes CASSQDGTGGLEQYF. The chain links TRBV4-3 to TRBJ2-7; 11 nucleotides match TRBD1. Germline CDR1 LGHNA, CDR2 YSLEER. The CDR3 spans 15 residues. The V gene end was trimmed by 0 bases and the J gene end by 7 bases; junction bases not matched to a gene: 5.

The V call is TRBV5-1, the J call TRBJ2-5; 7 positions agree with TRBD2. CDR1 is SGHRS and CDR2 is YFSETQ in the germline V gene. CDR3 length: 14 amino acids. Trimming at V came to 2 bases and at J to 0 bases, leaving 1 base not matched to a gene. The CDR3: CASSFLADQETQYF. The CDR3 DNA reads TGCGCCAGCAGCTTTCTAGCGGACCAAGAGACCCAGTACTTC. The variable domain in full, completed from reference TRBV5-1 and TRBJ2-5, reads KAGVTQTPRYLIKTRGQQVTLSCSPISGHRSVSWYQQTPGQGLQFLFEYFSETQRNKGNFPGRFSGRQFSNSRSEMNVSTLELGDSALYLCASSFLADQETQYFGPGTRLLVL.

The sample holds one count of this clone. The CDR3: CASSLGVISGNTIYF. CDR3 sequence (DNA): TGTGCCAGCAGCTTGGGCGTAATCTCTGGAAACACCATATATTTT. The chain combines TRBV5-6 with TRBJ1-3, with unresolved D. V was shortened by 0 bases and J by 0 bases, with 7 bases between the two germline ends. Germline loops: CDR1 SGHDT, CDR2 YYEEEE. There are 15 residues in the CDR3.

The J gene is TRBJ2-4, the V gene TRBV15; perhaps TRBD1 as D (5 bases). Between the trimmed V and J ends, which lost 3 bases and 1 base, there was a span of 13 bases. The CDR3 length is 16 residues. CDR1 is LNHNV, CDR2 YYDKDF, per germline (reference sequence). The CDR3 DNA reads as TGTGCCACCAGCAGCGCAGGGCAGTATGCCAAAAACATTCAGTACTTC. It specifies CATSSAGQYAKNIQYF.